This entry concerns a single T cell receptor beta chain. Its specificity is unknown. The CDR3 covers 15 residues. V lost 3 bases and J 5 bases, leaving 13 bases between the germline ends. Looked up from germline, CDR1 is MDHEN and CDR2 is SYDVKM. In the PCR, 60 Vbeta and 13 Jbeta primers were used. Libraries were prepared by immunoSEQ multiplex PCR; TCRdb keeps only in-frame clonotypes and omits some of them. The sample records about 230,000 clones, approximately 84% being singletons. This entry comes from a study of cytomegalovirus exposure and HLA in healthy donors. General study points: In a later analysis, a genetic analysis reported fewer productive-TCR N-insertions in an Asian-associated ancestry cluster than the cohort average. CMV serostatus was the only immune exposure information that was available. Most TCR sequences showed up rarely, but some public TCRs showed up in many donors.

Although they were nominally healthy when sampled, donors likely had unrecorded immune exposures. The specimen was PBMCs. This TCR came from a woman aged 40 to 55 in good health and CMV-seronegative. The V gene is TRBV28, the J gene TRBJ2-2; D may be TRBD1 (6 bases). The CDR3 sequence: CASSLIQGKTGELFF. CDR3 bases: TGTGCCAGCAGTTTGATACAGGGTAAAACCGGGGAGCTGTTTTTT. The variable domain in full, completed from reference TRBV28 and TRBJ2-2, reads DVKVTQSSRYLVKRTGEKVFLECVQDMDHENMFWYRQDPGLGLRLIYFSYDVKMKEKGDIPEGYSVSREKKERFSLILESASTNQTSMYLCASSLIQGKTGELFFGEGSRLTVL.